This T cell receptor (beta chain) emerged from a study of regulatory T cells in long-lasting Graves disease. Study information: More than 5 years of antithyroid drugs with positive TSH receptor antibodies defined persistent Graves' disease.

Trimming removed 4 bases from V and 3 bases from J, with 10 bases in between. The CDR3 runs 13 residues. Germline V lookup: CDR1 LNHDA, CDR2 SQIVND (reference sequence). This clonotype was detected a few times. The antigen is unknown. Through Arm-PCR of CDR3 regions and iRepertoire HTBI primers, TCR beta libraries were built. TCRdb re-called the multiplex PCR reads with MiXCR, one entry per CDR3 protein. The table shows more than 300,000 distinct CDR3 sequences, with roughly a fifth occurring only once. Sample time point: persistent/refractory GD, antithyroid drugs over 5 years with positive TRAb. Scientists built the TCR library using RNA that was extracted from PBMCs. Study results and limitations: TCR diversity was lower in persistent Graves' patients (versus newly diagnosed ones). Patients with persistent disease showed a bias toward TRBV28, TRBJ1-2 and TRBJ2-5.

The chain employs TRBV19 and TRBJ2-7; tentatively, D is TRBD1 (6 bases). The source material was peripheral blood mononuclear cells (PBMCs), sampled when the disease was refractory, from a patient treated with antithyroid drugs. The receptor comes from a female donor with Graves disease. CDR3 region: CASSSTGIYEQYF. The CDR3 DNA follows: TGTGCCAGTAGTAGCACAGGGATCTACGAGCAGTACTTC.